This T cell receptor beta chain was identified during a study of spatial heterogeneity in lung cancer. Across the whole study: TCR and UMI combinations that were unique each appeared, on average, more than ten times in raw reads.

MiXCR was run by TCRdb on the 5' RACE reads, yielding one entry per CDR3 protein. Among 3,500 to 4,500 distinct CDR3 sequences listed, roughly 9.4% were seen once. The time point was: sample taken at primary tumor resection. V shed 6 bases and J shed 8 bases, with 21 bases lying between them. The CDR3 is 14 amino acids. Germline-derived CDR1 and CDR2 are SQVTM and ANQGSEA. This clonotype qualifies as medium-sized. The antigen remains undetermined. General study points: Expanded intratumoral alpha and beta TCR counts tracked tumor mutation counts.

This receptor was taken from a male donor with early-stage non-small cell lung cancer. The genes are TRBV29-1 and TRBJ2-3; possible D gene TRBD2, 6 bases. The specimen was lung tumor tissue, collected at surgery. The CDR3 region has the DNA TGCAGCGTGGACCGACTTGCCCCCGGGGGTACGCAGTATTTT. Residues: CSVDRLAPGGTQYF.